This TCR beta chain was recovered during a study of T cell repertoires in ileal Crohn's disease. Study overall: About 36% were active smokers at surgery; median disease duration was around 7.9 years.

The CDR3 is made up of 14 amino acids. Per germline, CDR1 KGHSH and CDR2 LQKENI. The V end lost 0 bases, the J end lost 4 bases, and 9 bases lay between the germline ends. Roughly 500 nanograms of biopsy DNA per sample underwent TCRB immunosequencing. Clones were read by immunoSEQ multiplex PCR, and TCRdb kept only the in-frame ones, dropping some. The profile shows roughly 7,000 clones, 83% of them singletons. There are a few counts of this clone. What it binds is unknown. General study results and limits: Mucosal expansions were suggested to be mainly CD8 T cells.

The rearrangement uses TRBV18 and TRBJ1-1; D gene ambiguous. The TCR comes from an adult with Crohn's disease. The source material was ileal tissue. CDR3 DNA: TGTGCCAGCTCACCACCGAGGCCCAGCACTGAAGCTTTCTTT. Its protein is CASSPPRPSTEAFF.